The clone carrying this TCR beta chain was picked up a small number of times. Antigen specificity is unknown. As for treatment: approximately 18 received Ad26.COV2.S at low or high dose, single or two shots; five or six received placebo; per-sample allocation not given. Sampling occurred on day 63 after the first vaccine or placebo injection. The administered vaccine (an Ad26 vector) expressed Wuhan-strain SARS-CoV-2 spike. This sample is part of a study of Ad26.COV2.S vaccination and SARS-CoV-2 variants. Looking at the study overall: The donor belonged to the COV1001 Ad26.COV2.S trial arm. Ad26.COV2.S, an intramuscular injection, was given once or twice 56 days apart.

The table came from immunoSEQ multiplex PCR; TCRdb's copy has only in-frame clones and leaves some out. The table has about 680,000 clones, roughly 90% seen once. Trimming shortened V by 3 bases and J by 7 bases, and 9 bases separated the two germline ends. The germline V gene has CDR1 DFQATT and CDR2 SNEGSKA (reference sequence). The length of the CDR3 is 11 residues. Study conclusions and caveats: Relative to placebo recipients, vaccine recipients exhibited elevated spike-specific TCR breadth.

The V call is TRBV20-1, the J call TRBJ1-2; tentative D call: TRBD1 (5 bases). Source: peripheral blood, taken in a trial of Ad26.COV2.S vaccine versus placebo. The source of this sequence is a person between 18 and 65 years old who received the Ad26.COV2.S COVID-19 vaccine or a placebo. CDR3 region: CSASSGGGYTF. In DNA, the CDR3 is TGCAGTGCTAGCTCTGGGGGTGGCTACACCTTC.